These 11 T cell receptor beta chains share one sample of origin, sequenced in a study of patients and donors after allogeneic stem cell transplantation (dated by TCRdb to 2019 to 2021). Receptor libraries were prepared by RT-PCR. TCRdb shows the sequencer as NextSeq 550. The public sequencing data were trimmed at Q25 with fastp and processed into clonotypes with MiXCR by TCRdb, which kept only in-frame beta chains. Each entry is one CDR3 protein sequence, shown with its most common DNA and genes. For this sample the table gives under 200,000 distinct CDR3 sequences, of which 30% were detected only once. Approximately 3.5% of the sample rests with the top ten. Sequencing used blood, either unsorted or a sorted T cell fraction (not recorded which). The receptors here all came from a human donor who was either an allogeneic HSCT recipient or a stem cell or donor lymphocyte infusion donor (not recorded which). It is not recorded whose cells these are; they may come from a transplant donor.

The V and J genes are TRBV6-5 and TRBJ2-2; 8 nucleotides match TRBD2. The CDR3 runs 15 residues. Trimming at V came to 2 bases and at J to 5 bases, leaving 4 bases not matched to a gene. Per germline, CDR1 MNHEY and CDR2 SVGAGI. The CDR3 DNA is TGTGCCAGCAGTTACCACAGCGGGAGAACCGGGGAGCTGTTTTTT. This gives the protein CASSYHSGRTGELFF.

At least ten counts were recorded for this clonotype. The chain links TRBV28 to TRBJ2-2; maybe TRBD2 (5 bases). This CDR3 contains 15 residues. In germline, CDR1 is MDHEN, CDR2 SYDVKM. V was shortened by 5 bases and J by 6 bases, with 16 bases between the two germline ends. The CDR3 nucleotides are TGTGCCAGCAGTCCCCGTCGGGAAATGCCCGGGGAGCTGTTTTTT. Protein product: CASSPRREMPGELFF.

The chain is built from TRBV4-1 and TRBJ2-5; 8 bases match TRBD1. The V gene end was trimmed by 3 bases and the J gene end by 0 bases; junction bases not matched to a gene: 0. CDR1 and CDR2 (germline): MGHRA, YSYEKL. This CDR3 region has 14 residues. The CDR3 loop is CASSQGQDQETQYF. Written as DNA, the CDR3 is TGCGCCAGCAGCCAGGGACAGGACCAAGAGACCCAGTACTTC.

This clonotype occurred a few times. V usage is TRBV25-1 and J usage is TRBJ1-6; D not resolved. V lost 5 bases, J lost 4 bases, and 6 bases lay in between. This CDR3 comprises 13 residues. Looked up from germline, CDR1 is MGHDK and CDR2 is SYGVNS. The CDR3: CASSSLYNSPLHF. CDR3 nucleotides: TGTGCCAGCAGTTCCCTGTATAATTCACCCCTCCACTTT.

This clonotype was recorded only once. The CDR3 DNA follows: TGTGCCAGCAGTGAACTAGCGTACCAAGAGACCCAGTACTTC. Residues: CASSELAYQETQYF. J is TRBJ2-5 and V is TRBV2; possibly TRBD2 for D (6 bases). Trimming stripped 2 bases from V and 0 bases from J, with 7 bases between. This CDR3 is 14 amino acids long. The germline gives CDR1 SNHLY, CDR2 FYNNEI.

This clonotype has more than one count but fewer than ten. The genes are TRBV29-1 and TRBJ2-5, with D possibly being TRBD2 (6 bases). With 5 bases removed from V and 4 bases from J, the gap between germline ends came to 8 bases. CDR1 is SQVTM and CDR2 is ANQGSEA in the germline V gene. The CDR3 runs 11 residues. CDR3 loop: CSVQGGETQYF. The DNA of the CDR3 is TGCAGCGTTCAGGGAGGAGAGACCCAGTACTTC.

The V call is TRBV5-1, the J call TRBJ1-4; TRBD1 aligns across 8 bases. Germline V gene sequence: CDR1 SGHRS, CDR2 YFSETQ. The CDR3 has 16 amino acids. V was clipped by 4 bases and J by 3 bases; unmatched bases: 8. The CDR3 DNA reads as TGCGCCAGCAGCCCAGGGGGCATAATTGCTAATGAAAAACTGTTTTTT. Residues: CASSPGGIIANEKLFF.

The chain links TRBV6-2 or TRBV6-3 to TRBJ2-5, with D tentatively TRBD2 (5 bases). Germline-derived CDR1 and CDR2 are MNHEY and SVGEGT. The V gene lost 6 bases and the J gene lost 9 bases, with 11 bases spanning the gap. The CDR3 has 11 residues. The CDR3 protein is CASRATTPQYF. The DNA of the CDR3 is TGTGCCAGCAGGGCGACTACCCCCCAGTACTTC.

This clonotype was counted between two and nine times. The chain combines TRBV6-5 with TRBJ1-4, with D unresolved. There are 14 residues in the CDR3. The germline V and J ends were trimmed by 8 bases and 7 bases, with 17 bases remaining between them. Germline loops: CDR1 MNHEY, CDR2 SVGAGI. The CDR3 reads CASGISEFGEKLFF. The CDR3 nucleotides are TGTGCCAGCGGAATCTCGGAGTTTGGTGAAAAACTGTTTTTT.

This clonotype was recorded many times. The V gene is TRBV4-3, the J gene TRBJ1-6; D gene uncertain. The CDR3 has 18 amino acids. The V gene's germline CDR1 is LGHNA and CDR2 YSLEER. Deletions cut 0 bases from V and 4 bases from J, with 16 bases between. CDR3 protein: CASSQDLKRVMYNSPLHF. The CDR3 coding sequence is TGCGCCAGCAGCCAAGATCTTAAAAGGGTTATGTATAATTCACCCCTCCACTTT.

In its sample, this clonotype was seen a few times. This chain connects TRBV4-1 to TRBJ1-5, with D tentatively TRBD1 (6 bases). The CDR3 is 14 amino acids. Deletions cut 3 bases from V and 3 bases from J, with 9 bases between. CDR1 MGHRA and CDR2 YSYEKL come from the germline V gene. Here the CDR3 reads CASSQDSSNQPQHF. In DNA form, the CDR3 reads TGCGCCAGCAGCCAGGACAGCTCCAATCAGCCCCAGCATTTT.